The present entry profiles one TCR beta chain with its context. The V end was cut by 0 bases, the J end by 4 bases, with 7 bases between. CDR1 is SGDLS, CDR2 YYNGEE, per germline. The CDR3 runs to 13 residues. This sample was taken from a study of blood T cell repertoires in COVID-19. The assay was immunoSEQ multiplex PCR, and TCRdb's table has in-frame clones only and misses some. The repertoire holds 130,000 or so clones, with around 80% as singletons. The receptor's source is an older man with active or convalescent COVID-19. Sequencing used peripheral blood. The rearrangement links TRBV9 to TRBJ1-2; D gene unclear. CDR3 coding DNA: TGTGCCAGCAGCGTAGCCAGACTCTATGGCTACACCTTC. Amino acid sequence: CASSVARLYGYTF.